The T cell receptor beta chain under discussion was sequenced for a study of regulatory T cells in long-lasting Graves disease. The study, taken as a whole, reports: Persistent disease exhibited a predilection for TRBV28, TRBJ1-2 and TRBJ2-5. Lower TCR diversity characterized persistent Graves' patients relative to newly diagnosed patients. Since the sample size was small, accuracy may have been reduced. The number of shared public clonotypes was higher in persistent patients (roughly 2,800) than new patients (approximately 1,000).

Regarding time point: persistent/refractory GD, antithyroid drugs over 5 years with positive TRAb. PBMCs provided the RNA from which the TCR library was made. In this sample, this clonotype turned up many times. Its cognate antigen is unknown. CDR1 is SGHVS and CDR2 is FNYEAQ in the germline V gene. Unmatched junction bases numbered 6, after V lost 1 base and J lost 4 bases. The CDR3 runs 15 residues. Construction of the TCR beta libraries employed iRepertoire HTBI primers in conjunction with Arm-PCR of CDR3 regions. TCRdb re-analysed the multiplex PCR reads in MiXCR, keeping a single row per CDR3 protein. The table lists roughly 500,000 distinct CDR3 sequences, about 22% of them singletons.

The V gene is TRBV7-6, the J gene TRBJ2-7; TRBD2 matches 8 bases. Here the sequenced sample was peripheral blood mononuclear cells (PBMCs), taken when the disease was refractory, from a patient treated with antithyroid drugs. The clonotype was recovered from a female donor with Graves disease. The CDR3, as DNA: TGTGCCAGCAGCTTAGGGACTAGCTATGAATACGAGCAGTACTTC. Protein sequence: CASSLGTSYEYEQYF.